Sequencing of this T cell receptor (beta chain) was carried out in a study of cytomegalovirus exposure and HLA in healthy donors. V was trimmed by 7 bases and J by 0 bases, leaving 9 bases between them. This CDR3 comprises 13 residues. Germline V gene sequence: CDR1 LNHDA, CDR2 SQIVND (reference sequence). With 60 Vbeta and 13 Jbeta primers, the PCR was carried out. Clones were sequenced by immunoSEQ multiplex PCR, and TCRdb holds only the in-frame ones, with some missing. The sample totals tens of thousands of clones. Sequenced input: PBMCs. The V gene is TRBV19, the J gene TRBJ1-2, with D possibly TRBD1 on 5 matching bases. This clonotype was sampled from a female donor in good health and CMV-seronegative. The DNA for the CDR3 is TGTGCCAGTACACGGACAACTAACTATGGCTACACCTTC. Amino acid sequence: CASTRTTNYGYTF.